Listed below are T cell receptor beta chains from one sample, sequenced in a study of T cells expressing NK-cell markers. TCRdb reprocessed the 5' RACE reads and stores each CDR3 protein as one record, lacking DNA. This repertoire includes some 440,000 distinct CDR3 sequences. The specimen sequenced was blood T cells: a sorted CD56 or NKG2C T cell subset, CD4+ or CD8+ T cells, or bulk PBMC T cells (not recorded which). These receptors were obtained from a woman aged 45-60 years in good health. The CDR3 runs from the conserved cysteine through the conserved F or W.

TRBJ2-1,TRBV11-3,CASSPLGVTLNEQFF
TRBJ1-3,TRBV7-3,CASSLLGLDGDTIYF
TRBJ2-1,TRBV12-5,CASGPGLVRYNEQFF
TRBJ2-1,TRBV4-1,CASTRLAGNNEQFF
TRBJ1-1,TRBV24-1,CATSVDGNTEAFF
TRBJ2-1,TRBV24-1,CATREDWVSRISEQFF
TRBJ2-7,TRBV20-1,CSAFHPGDREQYF
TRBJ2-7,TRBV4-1,CASSLVGTSGYEQYF
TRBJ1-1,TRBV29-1,CSVLAGQGMGAFF
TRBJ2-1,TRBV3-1,CASSQFTVGEQFF
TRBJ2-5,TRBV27,CASSLMTGGQETQYF
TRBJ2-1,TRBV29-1,CSVTPRDRGYNEQFF
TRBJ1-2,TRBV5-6,CASSFSGPVNYGYTF
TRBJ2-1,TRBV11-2,CASSSPRRREGLRGQFF
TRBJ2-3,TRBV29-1,CSVVALAGFTDTQYF
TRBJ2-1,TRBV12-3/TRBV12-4,CASSPGLELGNEQFF
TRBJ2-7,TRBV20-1,CSAIMDRPYEQYF
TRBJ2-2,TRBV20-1,CSAENPGTRSTGELFF
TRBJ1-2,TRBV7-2,CASSQSRDTHGYTF
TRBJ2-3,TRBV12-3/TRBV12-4,CASDLPLADTQYF
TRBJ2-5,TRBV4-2,CASSQDSSEETQYF
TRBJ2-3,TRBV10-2,CASSQTSGGTDTQYF
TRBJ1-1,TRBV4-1,CASSQDFSGSGTEAFF
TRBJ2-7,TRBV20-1,CSARRIDFEQYF
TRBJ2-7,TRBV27,CASSLKGGQGLYEQYF
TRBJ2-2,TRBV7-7,CASSLVPGIAGELFF
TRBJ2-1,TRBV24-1,CATSDPSASSKQFF
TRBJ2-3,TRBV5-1,CASSLEQRAQYF
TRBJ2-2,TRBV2,CATDSVTGELFF
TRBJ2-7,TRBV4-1,CASSQASTTYEQYF
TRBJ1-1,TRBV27,CASINRNTEAFF
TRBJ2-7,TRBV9,CASSARASGEQYF
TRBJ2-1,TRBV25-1,CASSELHSGQFF
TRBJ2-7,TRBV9,CASSPSVGGGGEQYF
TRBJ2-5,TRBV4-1,CASSQDKRGPETQYF
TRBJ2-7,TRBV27,CASSTKPGQTSYEQYF
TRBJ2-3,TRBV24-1,CATSDRLAGDDTQYF
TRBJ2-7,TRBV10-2,CASRTSGSRSYEQYF
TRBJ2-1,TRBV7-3,CASSLTGLWGNNEQFF
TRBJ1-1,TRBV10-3,CAISAYTPGQNTEAFF
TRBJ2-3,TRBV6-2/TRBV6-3,CASSYSRRESTDTQYF
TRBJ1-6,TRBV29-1,CSVEEQGEPYNSPLHF
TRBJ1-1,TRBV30,CAWSKTREAFF
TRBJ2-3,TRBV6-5,CASSYSGRATDTQYF
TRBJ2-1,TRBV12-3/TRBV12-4,CASTSDYFHEQFF